Listed below are T cell receptor beta chains from one sample, sequenced in a study of blood T cell repertoires in COVID-19. Profiling relied on immunoSEQ multiplex PCR, and the TCRdb table lists in-frame clones only, not all of them. The sample consists of some 460,000 clones, roughly 87% of them appearing once. Sequencing was performed on PBMCs or T cells enriched from blood (not recorded which). All receptors come from a woman younger than 30 with acute COVID-19. Both conserved end residues are part of each CDR3. The D gene is left open where the match is weak. The size field is filled for only some rows; it gives once, few, many or a size class.

CDR3 protein: CAISESGQGKYEQYF; CDR3 DNA: TGTGCCATCAGTGAGTCGGGACAGGGGAAATACGAGCAGTACTTC; clone size: few; D gene: TRBD1; J gene: TRBJ2-7; V gene: TRBV10-3
CDR3 protein: CASSPRVGGTNEKLFF; CDR3 DNA: TGCGCCAGCAGCCCTAGGGTAGGGGGAACTAATGAAAAACTGTTTTTT; clone size: .; D gene: .; J gene: TRBJ1-4; V gene: TRBV4-3
CDR3 protein: CASSGVLGEKLFF; CDR3 DNA: TGTGCCAGCAGCGGGGTTCTCGGTGAAAAACTGTTTTTT; clone size: few; D gene: .; J gene: TRBJ1-4; V gene: TRBV12-3/TRBV12-4
CDR3 protein: CASSSGSYEQYF; CDR3 DNA: TGTGCCAGCTCGAGCGGGAGCTACGAGCAGTACTTC; clone size: .; D gene: TRBD2; J gene: TRBJ2-7; V gene: TRBV6-5
CDR3 protein: CASSLAREQYMNTEAFF; CDR3 DNA: TGTGCCAGCAGCTTAGCGCGGGAACAGTACATGAACACTGAAGCTTTCTTT; clone size: .; D gene: .; J gene: TRBJ1-1; V gene: TRBV7-6
CDR3 protein: CASSDLLNYGYTF; CDR3 DNA: TGTGCCAGCAGTGACCTCTTGAACTATGGCTACACCTTC; clone size: .; D gene: .; J gene: TRBJ1-2; V gene: TRBV6-1
CDR3 protein: CASRSSEKLFF; CDR3 DNA: TGTGCCAGCAGATCCAGTGAAAAACTGTTTTTT; clone size: once; D gene: .; J gene: TRBJ1-4; V gene: TRBV12-3/TRBV12-4
CDR3 protein: CASSVGTPRGPDTQYF; CDR3 DNA: TGTGCCAGCAGCGTGGGGACACCGAGGGGCCCAGATACGCAGTATTTT; clone size: .; D gene: .; J gene: TRBJ2-3; V gene: TRBV7-8
CDR3 protein: CASSQDKDRIIYEQYF; CDR3 DNA: TGTGCCAGCAGCCAAGATAAAGACAGGATAATATACGAGCAGTACTTC; clone size: .; D gene: .; J gene: TRBJ2-7; V gene: TRBV3-1/TRBV3-2
CDR3 protein: CASSYSEGREQYF; CDR3 DNA: TGTGCCAGCAGTTACTCCGAGGGCAGGGAGCAGTACTTC; clone size: .; D gene: .; J gene: TRBJ2-7; V gene: TRBV6-2/TRBV6-3
CDR3 protein: CASSVSQGFTYNSPLHF; CDR3 DNA: TGTGCCAGCAGCGTATCCCAGGGATTTACCTATAATTCACCCCTCCACTTT; clone size: .; D gene: .; J gene: TRBJ1-6; V gene: TRBV9
CDR3 protein: CASSVATDRVYGYTF; CDR3 DNA: TGTGCCAGCAGCGTGGCGACGGACAGGGTCTATGGCTACACCTTC; clone size: .; D gene: TRBD1; J gene: TRBJ1-2; V gene: TRBV9
CDR3 protein: CASSQGGGWGTF; CDR3 DNA: TGTGCCAGCAGCCAAGGTGGGGGGTGGGGCACCTTC; clone size: few; D gene: .; J gene: TRBJ1-2; V gene: TRBV3-1/TRBV3-2
CDR3 protein: CASSQDRRNTGELFF; CDR3 DNA: TGCGCCAGCAGCCAAGATAGAAGGAACACCGGGGAGCTGTTTTTT; clone size: .; D gene: .; J gene: TRBJ2-2; V gene: TRBV4-1
CDR3 protein: CASSHPGQGFFGELFF; CDR3 DNA: TGTGCCAGCAGCCACCCTGGGCAGGGGTTTTTCGGGGAGCTGTTTTTT; clone size: .; D gene: .; J gene: TRBJ2-2; V gene: TRBV7-9
CDR3 protein: CASSLGLGGSDYGYTF; CDR3 DNA: TGTGCCAGCAGCTTGGGGTTGGGGGGATCGGACTATGGCTACACCTTC; clone size: .; D gene: .; J gene: TRBJ1-2; V gene: TRBV5-6
CDR3 protein: CASSEGQGIQPQHF; CDR3 DNA: TGTGCCAGCAGTGAAGGACAGGGTATTCAGCCCCAGCATTTT; clone size: few; D gene: TRBD1; J gene: TRBJ1-5; V gene: TRBV6-1
CDR3 protein: CASSLRTGIGNTIYF; CDR3 DNA: TGCGCCAGCAGCTTAAGGACAGGGATCGGAAACACCATATATTTT; clone size: .; D gene: TRBD1; J gene: TRBJ1-3; V gene: TRBV5-1
CDR3 protein: CASSGTGVQPQHF; CDR3 DNA: TGTGCCAGCAGCGGGACAGGGGTTCAGCCCCAGCATTTT; clone size: .; D gene: TRBD1; J gene: TRBJ1-5; V gene: TRBV16
CDR3 protein: CAWGIAGGTYEQYF; CDR3 DNA: TGTGCCTGGGGTATAGCGGGAGGAACCTACGAGCAGTACTTC; clone size: .; D gene: TRBD2; J gene: TRBJ2-7; V gene: TRBV30
CDR3 protein: CASRPHRQGGQPQHF; CDR3 DNA: TGTGCCAGCAGACCACACAGACAGGGGGGTCAGCCCCAGCATTTT; clone size: .; D gene: TRBD1; J gene: TRBJ1-5; V gene: TRBV6-5
CDR3 protein: CASSLEGQGESYEQYF; CDR3 DNA: TGTGCCAGCAGCTTAGAGGGGCAGGGGGAATCCTACGAGCAGTACTTC; clone size: many; D gene: TRBD1; J gene: TRBJ2-7; V gene: TRBV7-9
CDR3 protein: CASSFLAGPPYF; CDR3 DNA: TGTGCCAGCAGCTTTCTGGCGGGTCCCCCGTATTTT; clone size: .; D gene: .; J gene: TRBJ2-3; V gene: TRBV7-9
CDR3 protein: CASSPVSRTSKDTQYF; CDR3 DNA: TGTGCCAGCAGCCCAGTTTCCAGGACTAGCAAAGATACGCAGTATTTT; clone size: .; D gene: TRBD2; J gene: TRBJ2-3; V gene: TRBV28
CDR3 protein: CASRARDSYEQYF; CDR3 DNA: TGTGCCAGCAGAGCCCGGGACAGTTACGAGCAGTACTTC; clone size: .; D gene: TRBD1; J gene: TRBJ2-7; V gene: TRBV12-3/TRBV12-4
CDR3 protein: CSVSIPGQGTYEQYF; CDR3 DNA: TGCAGCGTTTCAATCCCGGGACAGGGGACCTACGAGCAGTACTTC; clone size: .; D gene: TRBD1; J gene: TRBJ2-7; V gene: TRBV29-1
CDR3 protein: CASSLYRLAGVNEQFF; CDR3 DNA: TGTGCCAGCAGTTTATATAGGCTAGCGGGAGTAAATGAGCAGTTCTTC; clone size: .; D gene: TRBD2; J gene: TRBJ2-1; V gene: TRBV28
CDR3 protein: CASSVSGSRYGYTF; CDR3 DNA: TGTGCCAGCAGCGTCAGCGGGTCCCGCTATGGCTACACCTTC; clone size: .; D gene: .; J gene: TRBJ1-2; V gene: TRBV9
CDR3 protein: CASSPTGGLLYEQYF; CDR3 DNA: TGTGCCAGCAGTCCCACCGGGGGTTTACTTTACGAGCAGTACTTC; clone size: .; D gene: .; J gene: TRBJ2-7; V gene: TRBV3-1/TRBV3-2